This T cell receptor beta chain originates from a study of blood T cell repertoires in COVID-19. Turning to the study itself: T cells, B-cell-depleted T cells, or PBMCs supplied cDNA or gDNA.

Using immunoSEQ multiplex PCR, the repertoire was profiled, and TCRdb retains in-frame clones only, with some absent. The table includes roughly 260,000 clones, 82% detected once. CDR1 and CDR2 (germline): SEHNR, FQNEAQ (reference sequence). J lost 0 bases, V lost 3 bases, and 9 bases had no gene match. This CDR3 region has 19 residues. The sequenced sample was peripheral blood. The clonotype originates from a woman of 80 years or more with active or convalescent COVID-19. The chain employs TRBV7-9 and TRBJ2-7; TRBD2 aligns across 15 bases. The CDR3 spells CASSLLSGTSGGSSYEQYF. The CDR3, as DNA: TGTGCCAGCAGCTTGCTGTCCGGGACTAGCGGGGGGAGCTCCTACGAGCAGTACTTC.